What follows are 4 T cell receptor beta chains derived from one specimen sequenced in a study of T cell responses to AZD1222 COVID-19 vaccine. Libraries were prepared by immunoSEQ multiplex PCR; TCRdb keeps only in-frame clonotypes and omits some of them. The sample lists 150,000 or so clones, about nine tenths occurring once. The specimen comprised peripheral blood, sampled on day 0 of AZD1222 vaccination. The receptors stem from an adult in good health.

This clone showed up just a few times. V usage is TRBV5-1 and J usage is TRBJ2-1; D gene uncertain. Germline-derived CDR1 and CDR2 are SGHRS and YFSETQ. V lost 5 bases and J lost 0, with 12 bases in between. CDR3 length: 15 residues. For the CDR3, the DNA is TGCGCCAGCAGTTGGGCCCCGAGCTCCTACAATGAGCAGTTCTTC. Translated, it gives CASSWAPSSYNEQFF.

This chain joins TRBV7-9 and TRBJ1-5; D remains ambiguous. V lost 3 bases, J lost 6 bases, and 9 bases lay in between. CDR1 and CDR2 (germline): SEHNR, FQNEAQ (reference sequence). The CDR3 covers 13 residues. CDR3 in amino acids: CASSFVEGQPQHF. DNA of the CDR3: TGTGCCAGCAGCTTTGTGGAGGGTCAGCCCCAGCATTTT. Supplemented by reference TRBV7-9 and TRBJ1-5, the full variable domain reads DTGVSQNPRHKITKRGQNVTFRCDPISEHNRLYWYRQTLGQGPEFLTYFQNEAQLEKSRLLSDRFSAERPKGSFSTLEIQRTEQGDSAMYLCASSFVEGQPQHFGDGTRLSIL.

DNA for the CDR3: TGTGCCAGCAGTCGGGGACAGGGGAGTCATCAGCCCCAGCATTTT. It yields the protein CASSRGQGSHQPQHF. The chain links TRBV6-2 or TRBV6-3 to TRBJ1-5, with 10 bases lining up with TRBD1. The CDR3 runs 15 residues. The ends lost 5 bases at V and 5 bases at J; junction bases unmatched: 6. CDR1 is MNHEY and CDR2 is SVGEGT in the germline V gene.

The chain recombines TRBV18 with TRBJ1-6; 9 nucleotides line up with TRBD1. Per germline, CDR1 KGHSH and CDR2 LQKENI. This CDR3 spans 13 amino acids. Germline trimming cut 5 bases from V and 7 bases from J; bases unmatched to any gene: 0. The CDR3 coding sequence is TGTGCCAGCTCAGGACAGGGGAATTCACCCCTCCACTTT. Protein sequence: CASSGQGNSPLHF.